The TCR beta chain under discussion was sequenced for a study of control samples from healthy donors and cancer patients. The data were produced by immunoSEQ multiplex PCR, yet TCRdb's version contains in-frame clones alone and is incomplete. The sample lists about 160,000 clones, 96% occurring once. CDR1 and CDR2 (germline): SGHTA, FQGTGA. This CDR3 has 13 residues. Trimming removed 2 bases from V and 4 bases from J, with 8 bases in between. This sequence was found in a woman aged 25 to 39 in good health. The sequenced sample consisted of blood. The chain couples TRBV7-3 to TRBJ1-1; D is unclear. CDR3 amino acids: CASSLLGTTEAFF. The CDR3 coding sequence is TGTGCCAGCAGCTTACTTGGAACCACTGAAGCTTTCTTT.